One and the same sample provided the 10 T cell receptor beta chains below, sequenced in a study of T-cell reconstitution after alpha-beta-depleted transplantation in children. The library targeted TCRbeta and was prepared with unique molecular identifiers. TCRdb re-called the PCR reads through MiXCR, storing one row per CDR3 protein. Here the sample spans just under 550,000 distinct CDR3 sequences, about 18% being singletons. The source material was PBMCs from the stem cell graft donor, sampled from the stem cell graft. These receptors were taken from a human donor who donated a stem cell graft to a child with acute lymphoblastic leukemia.

This chain connects TRBV6-5 to TRBJ2-7; 8 bases line up with TRBD1. CDR1 MNHEY and CDR2 SVGAGI come from the germline V gene. The CDR3 consists of 16 residues. Germline trimming cut 7 bases from V and 1 base from J; bases unmatched to any gene: 12. The CDR3 nucleotides read TGTGCCAGCACTAACTCGGCCGGGGACAGGTCCTACGAGCAGTACTTC. Translation: CASTNSAGDRSYEQYF.

This clonotype turned up a few times. The chain recombines TRBV25-1 with TRBJ2-3; D possibly corresponds to TRBD2 (5 bases). Germline assignment: CDR1 MGHDK and CDR2 SYGVNS. The CDR3 spans 12 residues. The germline V and J ends were trimmed by 3 bases and 7 bases, with 8 bases remaining between them. The chain's CDR3 is CASSEPSHTQYF. As DNA, the CDR3 is TGTGCCAGCAGTGAGCCTAGCCATACGCAGTATTTT.

This clonotype was seen more than once but under ten times. The chain uses TRBV2 and TRBJ2-7; D possibly uses TRBD1 or TRBD2 (6 bases each). V shed 9 bases and J shed 4 bases, with 19 bases lying between them. Germline lookup yields CDR1 SNHLY and CDR2 FYNNEI. CDR3 length: 14 amino acids. In DNA form, the CDR3 reads TGTGCCAGTGGGGCAAGCAGGGGAGGTTACGAGCAGTACTTC. Its protein product is CASGASRGGYEQYF. The full variable domain, with the rest looked up from reference TRBV2 and TRBJ2-7, is EPEVTQTPSHQVTQMGQEVILRCVPISNHLYFYWYRQILGQKVEFLVSFYNNEISEKSEIFDDQFSVERPDGSNFTLKIRSTKLEDSAMYFCASGASRGGYEQYFGPGTRLTVT.

This chain links TRBV5-1 with TRBJ2-1, with 9 bases that match TRBD1. Germline lookup yields CDR1 SGHRS and CDR2 YFSETQ. V lost 2 bases, J lost 7 bases, and 10 bases stayed unmatched. This CDR3 comprises 16 residues. The CDR3 region has the DNA TGCGCCAGCAGCTTTACCTCCGGGACAGGGTATAATGAGCAGTTCTTC. It specifies CASSFTSGTGYNEQFF.

This clonotype appeared a few times. The CDR3 region is CSASERTSYEQFF. The CDR3 DNA is TGCAGTGCTAGCGAGAGGACTAGCTATGAGCAGTTCTTC. This chain links TRBV20-1 with TRBJ2-1, with TRBD2 identical over 8 bases. Germline V CDR1 and CDR2: DFQATT, SNEGSKA (reference sequence). The CDR3 is 13 residues long. The J segment lost 8 bases and the V segment lost 3 bases, leaving 6 bases of the junction unmatched.

This clonotype was detected a few times. The chain carries TRBV3-1 and TRBJ2-3; D is ambiguous. The V and J ends lost 0 bases and 2 bases respectively, with 12 bases between them. The CDR3 totals 16 residues. The germline CDR1 and CDR2 sequences are LGHDT and YNNKEL (reference sequence). CDR3 nucleotides: TGTGCCAGCAGCCAAGATCGGACGTCAGCCACAGATACGCAGTATTTT. Translating gives CASSQDRTSATDTQYF.

This clonotype has more than one count but fewer than ten. This chain uses TRBV2 with TRBJ2-1; TRBD2 matches at 9 bases. Trimming removed 7 bases from V and 6 bases from J; junction bases left unmatched: 10. CDR1 and CDR2 (germline): SNHLY, FYNNEI. This CDR3 contains 15 residues. The CDR3 reads CASKGGTSQLNEQFF. The CDR3 coding sequence is TGTGCCAGCAAGGGTGGGACTAGCCAACTCAATGAGCAGTTCTTC.

In its sample, this clonotype was seen a few times. The chain employs TRBV5-1 and TRBJ2-7, with D possibly being TRBD1 or TRBD2 (5 bases each). Germline loops: CDR1 SGHRS, CDR2 YFSETQ. The V gene lost 0 bases and the J gene lost 3 bases, with 16 bases spanning the gap. The CDR3 spans 16 residues. The CDR3 bases are TGCGCCAGCAGCTTGGGGTCGCCGGGGACCATCTACGAGCAGTACTTC. It translates to CASSLGSPGTIYEQYF.

The chain combines TRBV7-9 with TRBJ2-7; 7 nucleotides line up with TRBD2. Germline lookup yields CDR1 SEHNR and CDR2 FQNEAQ (reference sequence). The CDR3 length is 14 residues. V dropped 2 bases and J dropped 3; count of bases not matched to a gene: 4. The CDR3 sequence: CASSLSLADYEQYF. The CDR3 DNA reads as TGTGCCAGCAGCTTAAGCCTAGCGGACTACGAGCAGTACTTC.

This clonotype showed up just a few times. The V and J genes are TRBV5-1 and TRBJ1-4; D is ambiguous. Germline-derived CDR1 and CDR2 are SGHRS and YFSETQ. This CDR3 is built from 16 residues. The V and J ends lost 0 bases and 3 bases respectively, with 12 bases between them. CDR3: CASSLDSGYSNEKLFF. In DNA form, the CDR3 reads TGCGCCAGCAGCTTGGATTCGGGATACTCTAATGAAAAACTGTTTTTT. Variable domain in full (rest from reference TRBV5-1 and TRBJ1-4): KAGVTQTPRYLIKTRGQQVTLSCSPISGHRSVSWYQQTPGQGLQFLFEYFSETQRNKGNFPGRFSGRQFSNSRSEMNVSTLELGDSALYLCASSLDSGYSNEKLFFGSGTQLSVL.